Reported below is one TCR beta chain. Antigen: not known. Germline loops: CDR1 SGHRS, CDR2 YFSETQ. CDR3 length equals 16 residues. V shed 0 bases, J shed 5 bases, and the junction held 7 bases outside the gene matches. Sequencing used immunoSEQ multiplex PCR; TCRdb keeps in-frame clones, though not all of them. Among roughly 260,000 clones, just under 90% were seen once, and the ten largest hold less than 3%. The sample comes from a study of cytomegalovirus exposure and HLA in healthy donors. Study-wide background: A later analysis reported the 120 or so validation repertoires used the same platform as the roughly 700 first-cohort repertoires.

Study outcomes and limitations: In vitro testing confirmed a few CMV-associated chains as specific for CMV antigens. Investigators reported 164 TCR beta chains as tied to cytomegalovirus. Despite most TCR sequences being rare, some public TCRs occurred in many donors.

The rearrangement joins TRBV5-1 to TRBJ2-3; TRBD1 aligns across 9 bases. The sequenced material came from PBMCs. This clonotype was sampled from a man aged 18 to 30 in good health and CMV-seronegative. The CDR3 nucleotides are TGCGCCAGCAGCTTGGAAGGTAACAGGGGGCAAGATACGCAGTATTTT. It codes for CASSLEGNRGQDTQYF.